Detailed here is one T cell receptor (beta chain). The data are from a study of shared clonotypes between healthy human individuals. Method: immunoSEQ multiplex PCR; TCRdb's copy keeps in-frame clones and lacks some. The table lists millions of clones, approximately 95% of them singletons, with 0.13% in the top ten. The TCR was taken from a man between 18 and 29 years old in good health. Sequenced: naive CD4+ T cells sorted from blood. Stated subset: CD45RA+ positively selected.

As DNA, the CDR3 is TGTGCCAGCTCACCGGGACAGGAGTTTCTCTCTGGAAACACCATATATTTT. This codes for CASSPGQEFLSGNTIYF. The chain recombines TRBV18 with TRBJ1-3, with 8 bases aligning to TRBD1. This CDR3 comprises 17 residues. In germline, CDR1 is KGHSH, CDR2 LQKENI. J was trimmed by 0 bases and V by 3 bases; bases with no gene match: 7.